This TCR beta chain derives from a study of cytomegalovirus exposure and HLA in healthy donors. Study-wide findings and caveats: Generally TCR sequences proved uncommon, though certain public TCRs appeared in numerous donors. Clonal expansion, a later analysis showed, was greater in HLA-associated TCR beta chains than in equally common others. The investigators catalogued 164 TCR beta chains as cytomegalovirus-associated.

CDR1 and CDR2 (germline): MDHEN, SYDVKM. The CDR3 loop spans 14 amino acids. V lost 8 bases and J lost 1, with 14 bases in between. PCR employed 60 Vbeta and 13 Jbeta primers. Using immunoSEQ multiplex PCR, the repertoire was profiled, and TCRdb retains in-frame clones only, with some absent. The sample includes hundreds of thousands of clones, just under 85% of them seen just once. Of note for this clone: What it binds is unknown.

Input material: PBMCs. V gene TRBV28 combines with J gene TRBJ1-1; D remains unclear. The source is a woman aged 40 to 50 in good health and CMV-seronegative. CDR3 residues: CASVTSGRNTEAFF. DNA for the CDR3: TGTGCCAGCGTTACGTCCGGGAGGAACACTGAAGCTTTCTTT. The variable domain in full, completed from reference TRBV28 and TRBJ1-1, reads DVKVTQSSRYLVKRTGEKVFLECVQDMDHENMFWYRQDPGLGLRLIYFSYDVKMKEKGDIPEGYSVSREKKERFSLILESASTNQTSMYLCASVTSGRNTEAFFGQGTRLTVV.